The 9 T cell receptor beta chains listed next were all sequenced from one sample in a study of blood T cell repertoires in COVID-19. Here immunoSEQ multiplex PCR was the method, and the copy in TCRdb shows in-frame clones only, minus some. The repertoire includes roughly 100,000 clones, 70% to 85% of them detected once, and over 7.5% sits in the top ten. The sample taken for sequencing was peripheral blood. The receptors were sampled from a man in his 60s with active or convalescent COVID-19.

V usage is TRBV19 and J usage is TRBJ1-5; TRBD1 matches at 9 bases. The junction had 4 bases not matched to a gene; V was cut back by 4 bases and J by 6 bases. Germline V gene sequence: CDR1 LNHDA, CDR2 SQIVND (reference sequence). The CDR3 consists of 14 residues. CDR3 sequence reads: CASSRGQGFQPQHF. The CDR3, as DNA: TGTGCCAGTAGTAGGGGACAGGGTTTTCAGCCCCAGCATTTT.

This clone was detected many times. This sequence joins TRBV7-3 and TRBJ2-7; possible D gene TRBD2, 6 bases. The CDR3 length is 15 residues. The germline V gene encodes CDR1 SGHTA and CDR2 FQGTGA. V shed 3 bases and J shed 3 bases, with 15 bases lying between them. CDR3 DNA: TGTGCCAGCAGCTTGTTAGCGGAAGTGGGCTACGAGCAGTACTTC. Translating gives CASSLLAEVGYEQYF.

The sample holds a few counts of this clone. This chain links TRBV13 with TRBJ1-2, with D possibly matching TRBD1 (5 bases). Germline V gene lookup returns CDR1 PRHDT and CDR2 FYEKMQ (reference sequence). The V end was cut by 4 bases, the J end by 8 bases, with 14 bases between. This CDR3 has 13 residues. The CDR3: CASSSGRGRGYTF. CDR3 bases: TGTGCCAGCAGCTCCGGACGGGGGAGGGGCTACACCTTC.

The CDR3 DNA follows: TGTGCCAGCAGCCTTCAGGGGACTACCTACAATGAGCAGTTCTTC. Residues: CASSLQGTTYNEQFF. This chain joins TRBV7-2 and TRBJ2-1; D perhaps matches TRBD2 (7 bases). Germline-derived CDR1 and CDR2 are SGHTA and FQGNSA. The CDR3 is made up of 15 amino acids. Trimming pared 5 bases from V and 2 bases from J, leaving 13 bases between.

This chain uses TRBV12-3 or TRBV12-4 with TRBJ1-1; 7 positions agree with TRBD1. The CDR3 covers 13 residues. V lost 1 base to trimming and J lost 12 bases; unmatched junction nucleotides: 8. The CDR3 region has the DNA TGTGCCAGCAGTTTAGAGAGGGGGCGCAGAACTTTCTTT. It yields the protein CASSLERGRRTFF.

This chain uses TRBV19 with TRBJ2-2; a weak D match, TRBD1 (6 bases). CDR3 size: 15 residues. Per germline, CDR1 LNHDA and CDR2 SQIVND (reference sequence). The V end lost 5 bases, the J end lost 0 bases, and 10 bases lay between the germline ends. CDR3: CASSPGTSNTGELFF. The CDR3 DNA reads as TGTGCCAGTAGTCCCGGGACATCGAACACCGGGGAGCTGTTTTTT.

This clone was recorded a few times. V gene TRBV7-9 combines with J gene TRBJ1-5; possible D gene TRBD1, 5 bases. This CDR3 is built from 15 residues. Trimming shortened V by 4 bases and J by 2 bases, and 12 bases separated the two germline ends. Germline loops: CDR1 SEHNR, CDR2 FQNEAQ (reference sequence). The CDR3: CASSSTAPGNQPQHF. DNA of the CDR3: TGTGCCAGCAGCTCGACAGCTCCGGGCAATCAGCCCCAGCATTTT.

V usage is TRBV6-5 and J usage is TRBJ1-3, with 11 bases fitting TRBD1. V lost 5 bases to trimming and J lost 11 bases; unmatched junction nucleotides: 11. CDR3 length: 15 residues. CDR1 and CDR2 from the germline V gene are MNHEY and SVGAGI. CDR3 in DNA: TGTGCCAGCAGTCGCCGGGACAGGGGGAAACATGCCATATATTTT. This gives the protein CASSRRDRGKHAIYF.

This chain uses TRBV21-1 with TRBJ2-7; the table's D gene call, TRBD2, was not cross checked with the DNA. TRBV21-1 is described as a pseudogene. The CDR3 spans 19 residues. The CDR3 loop reads CASSTPQPPGLAFSYEQYF. For the CDR3, the DNA is TGTGCCAGCAGCACCCCCCAACCTCCGGGACTAGCGTTCTCCTACGAGCAGTACTTC.